The present entry profiles one T cell receptor (beta chain) with its context. The antigen remains unidentified. Repertoires were generated with immunoSEQ multiplex PCR, while TCRdb's copy carries only in-frame clones and drops some. Among some 140,000 clones, roughly nine tenths were seen once, and the ten largest hold around 1.5%. The data were taken from a study of T cells in localized non-small cell lung cancer. The study's findings and limits: Increased T cell density in blood showed an association with longer overall survival. It remains possible that heterogeneity exists, since only one tumor region was sequenced. Paired adjacent lung recovered a median approximately 62 of the top 100 tumor clones. Maximal T cell clonality occurred in uninvolved adjacent lung, with tumor ranking below it.

Germline CDR1 is MGHRA and CDR2 is YSYEKL. The J segment lost 3 bases and the V segment lost 1 base, leaving 8 bases of the junction unmatched. This CDR3 region has 16 residues. Source: peripheral blood, taken before any cancer treatment. This TCR derives from a female donor older than 55 with stage I lung adenocarcinoma. The chain combines TRBV4-1 with TRBJ2-7; 8 positions match TRBD1. The DNA of the CDR3 is TGCGCCAGCAGCCAAGGACCCTCAGGGGGCTACTACGAGCAGTACTTC. It specifies CASSQGPSGGYYEQYF.